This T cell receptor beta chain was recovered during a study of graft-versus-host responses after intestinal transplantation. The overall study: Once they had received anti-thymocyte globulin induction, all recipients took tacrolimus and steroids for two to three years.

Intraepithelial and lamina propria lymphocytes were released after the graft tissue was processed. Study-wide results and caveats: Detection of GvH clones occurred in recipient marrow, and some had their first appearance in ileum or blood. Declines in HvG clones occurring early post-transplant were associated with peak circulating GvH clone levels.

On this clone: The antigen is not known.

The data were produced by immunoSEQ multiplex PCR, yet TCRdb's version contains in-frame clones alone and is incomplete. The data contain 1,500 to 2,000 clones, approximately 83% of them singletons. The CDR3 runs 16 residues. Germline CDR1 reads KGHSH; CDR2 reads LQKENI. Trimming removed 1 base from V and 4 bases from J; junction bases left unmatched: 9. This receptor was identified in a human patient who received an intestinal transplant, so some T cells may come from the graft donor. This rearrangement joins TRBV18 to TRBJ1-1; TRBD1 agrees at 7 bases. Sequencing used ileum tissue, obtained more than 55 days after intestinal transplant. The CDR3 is CASSPQGAGTSTEAFF. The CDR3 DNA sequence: TGTGCCAGCTCACCACAGGGGGCAGGGACGTCCACTGAAGCTTTCTTT.